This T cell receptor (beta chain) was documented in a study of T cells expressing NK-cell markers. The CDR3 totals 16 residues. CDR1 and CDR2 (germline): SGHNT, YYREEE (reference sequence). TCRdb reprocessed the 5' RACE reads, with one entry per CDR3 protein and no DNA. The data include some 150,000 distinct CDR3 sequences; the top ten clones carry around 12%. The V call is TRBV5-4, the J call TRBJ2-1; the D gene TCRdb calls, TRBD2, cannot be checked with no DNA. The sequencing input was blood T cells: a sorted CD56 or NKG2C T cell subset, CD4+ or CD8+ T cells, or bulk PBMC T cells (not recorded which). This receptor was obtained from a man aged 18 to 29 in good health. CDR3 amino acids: CASSGGLAGYYNEQFF.